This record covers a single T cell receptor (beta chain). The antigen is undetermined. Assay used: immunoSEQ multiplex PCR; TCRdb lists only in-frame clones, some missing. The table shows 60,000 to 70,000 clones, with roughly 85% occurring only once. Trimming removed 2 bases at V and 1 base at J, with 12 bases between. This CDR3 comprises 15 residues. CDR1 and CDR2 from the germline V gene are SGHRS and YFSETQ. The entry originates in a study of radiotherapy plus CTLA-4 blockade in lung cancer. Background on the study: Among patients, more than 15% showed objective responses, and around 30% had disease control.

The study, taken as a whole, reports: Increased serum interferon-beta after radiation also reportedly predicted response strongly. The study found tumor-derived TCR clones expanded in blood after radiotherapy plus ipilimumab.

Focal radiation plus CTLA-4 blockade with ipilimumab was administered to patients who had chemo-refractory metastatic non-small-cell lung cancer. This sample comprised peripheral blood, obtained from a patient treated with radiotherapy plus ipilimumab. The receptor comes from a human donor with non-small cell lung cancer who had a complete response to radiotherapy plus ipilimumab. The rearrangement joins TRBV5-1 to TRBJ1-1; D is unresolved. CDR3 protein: CASSFSYGGNTEAFF. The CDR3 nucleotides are TGCGCCAGCAGCTTCTCGTACGGAGGGAACACTGAAGCTTTCTTT.